What follows describes a single T cell receptor beta chain. Its recognized antigen is unknown. A single base separates this from a much larger clone, so it may be a read error. The sample comes from a study of blood T cells in healthy people across ages (dated by TCRdb to 2015 to 2017). About the full investigation: Template switching captured roughly one uniquely barcoded TCR beta cDNA molecule per two T cells in model experiments. Using deep sequencing normalized with unique cDNA molecular identifiers, the study measured how TCR beta repertoire diversity changes with age. The donors were split into four age groups: young (average around 16 years), middle-aged (about 40), aged (roughly 60) and long-lived (under 85). To avoid experimental bias, donors of different ages were randomly spread across the sequencing lanes. For two donors (one aged 18 to 30 and one aged 80 or older), the study analyzed two additional independent replicas of 1 million unique cDNA reads from the same blood draw.

The paper as a whole reports these results and caveats: Because the CMV infection status of the donors was unknown, age-related changes in expanded clonotypes may potentially have been confounded. Compared with the aged group, the long-lived group had more naive CD4+ T cells, fewer expanded clones and increased TCR diversity, a pattern suggesting age selection. Conclusive comparison of naive and antigen-experienced compartments was prevented by the profiling of bulk unsorted PBMCs. Observed TCR beta diversity per million T cells fell roughly linearly with age, and a significant reduction was already apparent by age roughly 41. A strong correlation was found between observed TCR beta diversity and the percentage of naive T cells measured by flow cytometry. Estimates of total diversity based on one million sequenced T cells were regarded as lower bounds and as underestimates.

The library was obtained by 5' RACE. The data were produced on an Illumina HiSeq 2500. A second PCR of roughly 6 to 11 cycles was performed with a sample-barcoded 5' primer and a J-beta primer mix. A template-switch 5' adaptor carrying 12 random nucleotides introduced a unique molecular identifier onto each TCR beta cDNA molecule. At least 2.5 million CDR3-containing paired-end reads were obtained from each sample. First-strand cDNA was synthesized from all RNA with the Mint cDNA synthesis kit, primed by a TRBC-specific oligonucleotide. All cDNA was treated with uracil-DNA glycosylase and then went through a first 18-cycle PCR with the universal primers M1SS and BC2_uni_R. For the original study's pipeline: For normalization, 1 million high-quality reads were randomly selected from each sample, with every read carrying a distinct molecular identifier. Instead of being binned into consensus sequences, reads that shared molecular identifiers were thrown out. MiTCR, run with a Q25 quality threshold and the strictest error-elimination algorithm, handled CDR3 identification, clonotype clustering and error correction. A nonparametric unseen species model using Euler transformation provided a lower-bound estimate of total TCR beta diversity. The public sequencing data were trimmed at Q25 with fastp and processed into clonotypes with MiXCR by TCRdb, which kept only in-frame beta chains. Rows matching on CDR3 protein sequence are summarized as one entry with the most common DNA and genes. Here the V and J calls rest on TCRdb's processing, not on the authors' analysis. Within this sample are approximately 690,000 distinct CDR3 sequences, with around 41% of them counted one time only. The top ten hold around 30% of the sample.

The CDR3 covers 16 residues, taking in both the cysteine and the phenylalanine. The CDR3 DNA has 48 bases and is translated from base 1. CDR1 SGDLS and CDR2 YYNGEE are derived from the germline V gene. The roughly 37 donors, aged about 6 to 95 years, were systemically healthy Caucasian individuals from Russia. Around 10 milliliters of peripheral blood were collected from each donor into EDTA-treated Vacutainer tubes. Ficoll-Paque density-gradient centrifugation was used to isolate PBMCs, with at least 6.5 million per sample. Trizol reagent was used to extract total RNA from the PBMCs, yielding at least 5 micrograms per sample. The percentages of naive CD45RAhigh/CD27high T cells were determined by flow cytometry on a PBMC aliquot from every donor.

Sample: blood. This clonotype was sampled from a man older than 75 in good health. The V and J segments used are TRBV9 and TRBJ2-5; 7 central bases correspond to TRBD2. The CDR3 here reads CAGSVEPGAGQETQYF. Here is the DNA: TGTGCCGGCAGCGTAGAACCCGGAGCGGGGCAAGAGACCCAGTACTTC.